Listed below are T cell receptor beta chains from one sample, sequenced in a study of neoadjuvant anti-PD-1 for oral cavity cancer. Generated by immunoSEQ multiplex PCR, the TCRdb table keeps only in-frame clones and is missing some. The sample lists some 15,000 clones; about two thirds were seen once. The sequencing used PBMCs, collected before nivolumab (anti-PD-1) treatment. All receptors come from a person aged 40 to 85 with oral cavity squamous cell carcinoma. The CDR3 runs from the conserved cysteine through the conserved F or W. A D gene is named only where the DNA matches it firmly. Expanded clones are given a class, and other clones once, few, many or no size at all.

>TRBD2|TRBV27|TRBJ2-2|NA
TGTGCCAGCAGTTTTACTAGCGGGAGGGTCGGCGGGGAGCTGTTTTTT
CASSFTSGRVGGELFF
>NA|TRBV9|TRBJ2-7|NA
TGTGCCAGCAGCGCTCAGGACGGCTACGAGCAGTACTTC
CASSAQDGYEQYF
>NA|TRBV5-1|TRBJ2-2|few
TGCGCCAGCAGCTGGCAAGGGGGAGAAACCGGGGAGCTGTTTTTT
CASSWQGGETGELFF
>NA|TRBV6-1|TRBJ1-1|NA
TGTGCCAGCAAGTTGGGGAACACTGAAGCTTTCTTT
CASKLGNTEAFF
>TRBD2|TRBV4-2|TRBJ2-7|NA
TGTGCCAGCAGCCAAGACCTTAGCGGGAGGGCACTTGAGCAGTACTTC
CASSQDLSGRALEQYF
>TRBD2|TRBV27|TRBJ2-1|NA
TGTGCCAGCAGTCGCGGACTAGGAGGGAATGAGCAGTTCTTC
CASSRGLGGNEQFF
>NA|TRBV10-3|TRBJ1-2|NA
TGTGCCATCAGTGCGGGGGCCGACTATGGCTACACCTTC
CAISAGADYGYTF
>TRBD1|TRBV10-3|TRBJ1-4|NA
TGTGCCATCGCGGACAGGCTTAATGAAAAACTGTTTTTT
CAIADRLNEKLFF
>NA|TRBV6-1|TRBJ2-2|NA
TGTGCCAGCAAATCTGGCGGGGAGCTGTTTTTT
CASKSGGELFF
>NA|TRBV5-1|TRBJ1-4|once
TGCGCCAGCAGCTCCCGAGCGGACGATGAAAAACTGTTTTTT
CASSSRADDEKLFF
>NA|TRBV29-1|TRBJ2-7|NA
TGCAGCGTTTCGGCACTAGCAGAAGACTTGGAGTACTTC
CSVSALAEDLEYF
>TRBD2|TRBV28|TRBJ2-2|few
TGTGCCAGCAGCCGGACTAGCTTTTCCACCGGGGAGCTGTTTTTT
CASSRTSFSTGELFF
>NA|TRBV14|TRBJ2-5|NA
TGTGCCAGCAGCCAAGGCCCCCGCCAAGAGACCCAGTACTTC
CASSQGPRQETQYF
>NA|TRBV4-1|TRBJ2-1|few
TGCGCCAGCAGCCAAGAGGGGGTTTACAATGAGCAGTTCTTC
CASSQEGVYNEQFF
>NA|TRBV25-1|TRBJ2-2|NA
TGTGCCAGCAGTGAATTGGAAGGGTACACCGGGGAGCTGTTTTTT
CASSELEGYTGELFF
>NA|TRBV6-1|TRBJ2-7|few
TGTGCCAGCAGTGAATGGACCTACGAGCAGTACTTC
CASSEWTYEQYF
>NA|TRBV7-8|TRBJ2-7|NA
TGTGCCAGCAGCTTCACAGACTACGAGCAGTACTTC
CASSFTDYEQYF
>NA|TRBV7-3|TRBJ2-5|NA
TGTGCCAGCAGCTTAAGGCGGAGGGCTAGCATTCTGGAGACCCAGTACTTC
CASSLRRRASILETQYF
>NA|TRBV6-6|TRBJ1-5|NA
TGTGCCAGCTGCCGTGATGGGAGCAATCAGCCCCAGCATTTT
CASCRDGSNQPQHF
>TRBD2|TRBV5-1|TRBJ2-2|NA
TGCGCCAGCAGCACTAGCGGGAGTGATGGCGGGGAGCTGTTTTTT
CASSTSGSDGGELFF
>TRBD2|TRBV30|TRBJ2-5|NA
TGTGCCTGGAACCTAGCGGCCCTTCGGGAGACCCAGTACTTC
CAWNLAALRETQYF
>NA|TRBV27|TRBJ2-7|NA
TGTGCCAGCTGCGGGACAGCCTGCTACGAGCAGTACTTC
CASCGTACYEQYF
>TRBD1|TRBV27|TRBJ1-5|once
TGTGCCAGCGCTACAGGGGGGCAGCCCCAGCATTTT
CASATGGQPQHF
>NA|TRBV7-8|TRBJ2-7|NA
TGTGCCAGCAGCCCTAGTCGAATTTACTCCTACGAGCAGTACTTC
CASSPSRIYSYEQYF
>TRBD2|TRBV6-1|TRBJ2-5|NA
TGTGCCAGCAGCACGGGAGGAGGTGAAGAGACCCAGTACTTC
CASSTGGGEETQYF
>NA|TRBV5-3|TRBJ2-3|NA
TGTGCCAGAAGCTTGGGCTCGCATACGCAGTATTTT
CARSLGSHTQYF
>NA|TRBV7-9|TRBJ2-7|NA
TGTGCCAGCAGCTCCACCTACGAGCAGTACTTC
CASSSTYEQYF
>TRBD1|TRBV28|TRBJ1-5|NA
TGTGCCAGCAGTTTCGGGGACAGCCTCAATCAGCCCCAGCATTTT
CASSFGDSLNQPQHF
>TRBD2|TRBV2|TRBJ2-1|NA
TGTGCCAGCAGCCTAGGACTAGCGGGGGACTGGGCGCAGTTCTTC
CASSLGLAGDWAQFF
>NA|TRBV6-5|TRBJ2-5|NA
TGTGCCAGCAGTTACCTGGTCGGGGAGACCCAGTACTTC
CASSYLVGETQYF
>NA|TRBV5-1|TRBJ1-4|NA
TGCGCCAGCAGCTTGGGACAGATTGGAGAAAAACTGTTTTTT
CASSLGQIGEKLFF
>NA|TRBV11-2|TRBJ2-7|NA
TGTGCCAGCAGCTTGAGTAGAGTGAACTACGAGCAGTACTTC
CASSLSRVNYEQYF
>NA|TRBV18|TRBJ2-7|few
TGTGCCAGCTCATTAACGCTCGGGGAAGTGCAGTACTTC
CASSLTLGEVQYF
>TRBD2|TRBV5-1|TRBJ2-7|few
TGCGCCAGCAGCTTGGGACTAGCGGGAGCCTCCTACGAGCAGTACTTC
CASSLGLAGASYEQYF
>NA|TRBV5-4|TRBJ2-1|few
TGTGCCAGCAGCTTGGGCCGAGTTCTAGCGCAAAACAATGAGCAGTTCTTC
CASSLGRVLAQNNEQFF
>NA|TRBV2|TRBJ2-7|NA
TGTGCCAGCAGTGGGCAATCCTACTTCTACGAGCAGTACTTC
CASSGQSYFYEQYF
>NA|TRBV5-1|TRBJ2-2|NA
TGCGCCAGCAGTAGCGGGAACACCGGGGAGCTGTTTTTT
CASSSGNTGELFF
>NA|TRBV7-9|TRBJ2-1|NA
TGTGCCAGCAGCCCAGACAATGAGCAGTTCTTC
CASSPDNEQFF
>TRBD1|TRBV2|TRBJ2-7|NA
TGTGCCAGCACCCAAGATGCAAACCGGGACAGCTACGAGCAGTACTTC
CASTQDANRDSYEQYF
>TRBD2|TRBV9|TRBJ2-1|NA
TGTGCCAGCAGCGTACACCTGCCTTATAGCGGGAGATCCGCTTACAATGAGCAGTTCTTC
CASSVHLPYSGRSAYNEQFF
>NA|TRBV30|TRBJ1-5|NA
TGTGCCTGGAGTGTCGGGGGGACTCAGCCCCAGCATTTT
CAWSVGGTQPQHF
>NA|TRBV6-5|TRBJ1-1|NA
TGTGCCAGCAGTCGTACACTTAACACTGAAGCTTTCTTT
CASSRTLNTEAFF
>TRBD1|TRBV6-1|TRBJ1-1|NA
TGTGCCAGCAGCACCCTCACAGGGGGCACTGAAGCTTTCTTT
CASSTLTGGTEAFF
>NA|TRBV28|TRBJ2-1|few
TGTGCCAGTACCATGGGGGGAGGCGCCTACAATGAGCAGTTCTTC
CASTMGGGAYNEQFF
>TRBD1|TRBV6-7|TRBJ2-3|NA
TGTGCCAGCACCCTAATGGGACAGGGAACAGATACGCAGTATTTT
CASTLMGQGTDTQYF
>NA|TRBV19|TRBJ1-5|NA
TGTGCCAGCCAACTAGAGGCCTTAGGTCAGCCCCAGCATTTT
CASQLEALGQPQHF
>NA|TRBV6-5|TRBJ1-2|few
TGTGCCAGCACCAGGGGCGGCTATGGCTACACCTTC
CASTRGGYGYTF
>NA|TRBV7-6|TRBJ2-2|NA
TGTGCCAGCAGCTCCATGGGGGGGCTAGCGGCCACCGGGGAGCTGTTTTTT
CASSSMGGLAATGELFF
>TRBD1|TRBV9|TRBJ1-1|NA
TGTGCCAGCAGCCCGCGGGACAGGGGAGGCACTGAAGCTTTCTTT
CASSPRDRGGTEAFF
>NA|TRBV2|TRBJ2-1|once
TGTGCCAGCAGTGAGCAGACCCGAAACCAAGAGCAGTTCTTC
CASSEQTRNQEQFF
>TRBD1|TRBV7-2|TRBJ2-3|NA
TGTGCCAGCAGCTTAGCAGGCGGCAGGGGGACAGATACGCAGTATTTT
CASSLAGGRGTDTQYF
>NA|TRBV28|TRBJ2-7|few
TGTGCCAGCCTCAACACAGTTACCTACGAGCAGTACTTC
CASLNTVTYEQYF
>NA|TRBV27|TRBJ1-5|NA
TGTGCCAGTCAGAATCCCAATCAGCCCCAGCATTTT
CASQNPNQPQHF
>NA|TRBV10-3|TRBJ2-6|once
TGTGCCATCAGTGAGCACTCTGGGGCCAACGTCCTGACTTTC
CAISEHSGANVLTF
>NA|TRBV10-2|TRBJ2-1|NA
TGCGCCAGCCTAGCGCCCTCCGTCGATGAGCAGTTCTTC
CASLAPSVDEQFF
>TRBD1|TRBV5-1|TRBJ2-7|NA
TGCGCCAGCAGCTTGGCGGGACAGGACTTCCACGAGCAGTACTTC
CASSLAGQDFHEQYF
>NA|TRBV5-1|TRBJ1-2|NA
TGCGCCAGCAGCTGGGGGCGGGGAGGTGACGGTGGCTACACCTTC
CASSWGRGGDGGYTF
>NA|TRBV18|TRBJ2-7|NA
TGTGCCAGCTCACCTCCGAGCGTTGACGAGCAGTACTTC
CASSPPSVDEQYF
>NA|TRBV30|TRBJ1-4|NA
TGTGCCTGGAAAGGGTTGGCAAATGAAAAACTGTTTTTT
CAWKGLANEKLFF
>TRBD2|TRBV14|TRBJ2-3|NA
TGTGCCAGCAGCCTTAGACTAGCGGGAGGGGGGGAAACAGATACGCAGTATTTT
CASSLRLAGGGETDTQYF